This passage covers 21 T cell receptor beta chains from one sample sequenced in a study of blood T cell repertoires in COVID-19. The method was immunoSEQ multiplex PCR; TCRdb's version includes in-frame clones alone and lacks a portion of them. The table has 60,000 or so clones, 65% to 80% seen once. Sequencing was carried out using peripheral blood. The receptors here all came from a man aged 25 to 40 with COVID-19, enrolled during active disease.

The chain links TRBV5-1 to TRBJ2-7, with TRBD2 matching over 12 bases. This CDR3 is built from 14 residues. CDR1 SGHRS and CDR2 YFSETQ come from the germline V gene. With 5 bases clipped from V and 5 bases from J, the junction kept 5 bases outside the gene matches. The CDR3: CASSPLAGGNEQYF. The CDR3 DNA follows: TGCGCCAGCAGTCCGCTAGCGGGAGGGAACGAGCAGTACTTC. The full variable domain, completed using reference TRBV5-1 and TRBJ2-7, is KAGVTQTPRYLIKTRGQQVTLSCSPISGHRSVSWYQQTPGQGLQFLFEYFSETQRNKGNFPGRFSGRQFSNSRSEMNVSTLELGDSALYLCASSPLAGGNEQYFGPGTRLTVT.

The CDR3 sequence: CASSPTGLADSSYEQYF. In nucleotides, the CDR3 is TGTGCCAGCAGCCCCACCGGCCTAGCGGACAGCTCCTACGAGCAGTACTTC. This chain connects TRBV5-5 to TRBJ2-7, with a weak D call TRBD2 (7 bases). The CDR3 has 17 amino acids. Germline CDR1 is SGHKS and CDR2 is YYEKEE (reference sequence). Trimming removed 4 bases from V and 0 bases from J, with 20 bases in between. Complete variable domain (other parts from reference TRBV5-5 and TRBJ2-7): DAGVTQSPTHLIKTRGQQVTLRCSPISGHKSVSWYQQVLGQGPQFIFQYYEKEERGRGNFPDRFSARQFPNYSSELNVNALLLGDSALYLCASSPTGLADSSYEQYFGPGTRLTVT.

This clone was detected once. This chain uses TRBV10-3 with TRBJ1-1; TRBD1 might be the D (5 bases). Germline V CDR1 and CDR2: ENHRY, SYGVKD. This CDR3 region has 11 residues. Trimming cost V 11 bases and J 1 base, with 8 bases left between them. Written as DNA, the CDR3 is TGTGCCGGGGGGGGGAACACTGAAGCTTTCTTT. Residues: CAGGGNTEAFF.

The rearrangement joins TRBV11-3 to TRBJ1-1; a weak D match, TRBD1 (6 bases). This CDR3 spans 16 amino acids. CDR1 SGHNT and CDR2 YENEEA come from the germline V gene. Trimming shortened V by 5 bases and J by 0 bases, and 16 bases separated the two germline ends. CDR3 DNA: TGTGCCAGCAGCCCACGGGGGGGACAAATGAACACTGAAGCTTTCTTT. As protein: CASSPRGGQMNTEAFF.

The rearrangement uses TRBV4-3 and TRBJ2-7, with 13 bases matching TRBD2. The germline CDR1 and CDR2 sequences are LGHNA and YSLEER. V dropped 0 bases and J dropped 0; count of bases not matched to a gene: 5. The CDR3 is made up of 18 amino acids. The CDR3 region has the DNA TGCGCCAGCAGCCAAGAGACTAGCGGGGGGCTTCACTCCTACGAGCAGTACTTC. Protein: CASSQETSGGLHSYEQYF.

The chain recombines TRBV5-1 with TRBJ2-2; 7 bases map to TRBD2. The germline CDR1 and CDR2 sequences are SGHRS and YFSETQ. V lost 4 bases, J lost 0 bases, and 3 bases stayed unmatched. This CDR3 is 15 amino acids long. The CDR3, as DNA: TGCGCCAGCAGCGGGGGGGACTCGAACACCGGGGAGCTGTTTTTT. The encoded protein is CASSGGDSNTGELFF.

V is TRBV28 and J is TRBJ1-1; TRBD1 agrees at 9 bases. Trimming cost V 8 bases and J 5 bases; bases outside gene matches: 3. The germline V gene encodes CDR1 MDHEN and CDR2 SYDVKM. This CDR3 comprises 12 residues. The CDR3 here is CASRQGGTEAFF. The CDR3 coding sequence is TGTGCCAGCCGACAGGGGGGAACTGAAGCTTTCTTT.

The table lists this clone with a count of one. The CDR3 DNA reads as TGTGCCGCAGGGGGGTTGGCTAATGAAAAACTGTTTTTT. Translation gives CAAGGLANEKLFF. The V and J genes are TRBV27 and TRBJ1-4; 7 nucleotides agree with TRBD1. Germline CDR1 reads MNHEY; CDR2 reads SMNVEV (reference sequence). CDR3 length: 13 amino acids. With V trimmed by 11 bases and J by 3 bases, 6 bases remained unmatched.

The CDR3 loop is CASGLKQGDNSPLHF. CDR3 DNA: TGTGCTAGTGGTTTAAAACAGGGGGATAATTCACCCCTCCACTTT. The rearrangement links TRBV12-5 to TRBJ1-6; TRBD1 aligns across 8 bases. This CDR3 is 15 amino acids long. The trim removed 3 bases at V and 5 bases at J, leaving 3 bases unmatched. Germline V gene sequence: CDR1 LGHNT, CDR2 FRNRAP.

The chain uses TRBV29-1 and TRBJ2-1, with TRBD1 identical over 9 bases. The CDR3 has 12 residues. J lost 10 bases, V lost 7 bases, and 8 bases had no gene match. The V gene's germline CDR1 is SQVTM and CDR2 ANQGSEA. As DNA, the CDR3 is TGCAGCGGCACAGGGGGCGCGTCCGAGCAGTTCTTC. It yields the protein CSGTGGASEQFF.

This rearrangement joins TRBV7-9 to TRBJ1-2; possible D gene TRBD1, 6 bases. This CDR3 has 13 amino acids. Trimming took off 4 bases at V and 3 bases at J, with 9 bases between the two ends. CDR1 and CDR2 (germline): SEHNR, FQNEAQ (reference sequence). This CDR3 reads CASSSTGYYGYTF. CDR3 DNA sequence: TGTGCCAGCAGCTCGACAGGATACTATGGCTACACCTTC.

V is TRBV4-2 and J is TRBJ2-7; D is possibly TRBD1 (6 bases). Germline CDR1 is LGHNA and CDR2 is YNFKEQ. V was cut by 4 bases and J by 2 bases, with 12 bases left in between. The CDR3 covers 14 residues. The CDR3 sequence is CASSPSGVPYEQYF. The CDR3 nucleotides are TGTGCCAGCAGCCCTTCAGGGGTACCCTACGAGCAGTACTTC.

The chain is built from TRBV4-2 and TRBJ2-2; TRBD1 matches 10 bases. J lost 0 bases, V lost 2 bases, and 12 bases had no gene match. Germline V gene data show CDR1 as LGHNA and CDR2 as YNFKEQ. CDR3 size: 20 residues. CDR3 protein: CASSQRVTGTGASNTGELFF. The DNA of the CDR3 is TGTGCCAGCAGCCAAAGGGTGACCGGGACAGGGGCTTCGAACACCGGGGAGCTGTTTTTT.

Remarks on this clone: Within the sample, other DNA sequences also encode this same CDR3. The V call is TRBV6-2 or TRBV6-3, the J call TRBJ2-7; 8 nucleotides agree with TRBD2. V trimming: 2 bases; J trimming: 0 bases; junction bases outside the gene matches: 3. Germline assignment: CDR1 MNHEY and CDR2 SVGEGT. This CDR3 has 15 residues. This chain's CDR3 is CASSYGAGVSYEQYF. Written as DNA, the CDR3 is TGTGCCAGCAGTTACGGAGCGGGGGTCTCCTACGAGCAGTACTTC.

This chain connects TRBV7-2 to TRBJ1-1, with D uncertain. This CDR3 spans 12 amino acids. Looked up from germline, CDR1 is SGHTA and CDR2 is FQGNSA. The V gene lost 5 bases and the J gene lost 3 bases, with 7 bases spanning the gap. CDR3 loop: CASSVRYTEAFF. The CDR3 bases are TGTGCCAGCAGCGTGAGATACACTGAAGCTTTCTTT.

The genes are TRBV6-5 and TRBJ1-2; possibly TRBD1 for D (5 bases). The V gene's germline CDR1 is MNHEY and CDR2 SVGAGI. The ends were cut back, 2 bases at V and 2 bases at J, with 6 bases in the middle. The CDR3 has 13 amino acids. CDR3 nucleotide sequence: TGTGCCAGCAGTTACAAGGGGAACTATGGCTACACCTTC. Encoded protein: CASSYKGNYGYTF.

The chain is built from TRBV5-5 and TRBJ2-3, with D possibly matching TRBD2 (6 bases). Deletions cut 0 bases from V and 2 bases from J, with 22 bases between. The length of the CDR3 is 19 residues. CDR1 is SGHKS, CDR2 YYEKEE, per germline (reference sequence). The CDR3 nucleotides read TGTGCCAGCAGCTTGGGTCGGACTAATGGGCTTCGGAACACAGATACGCAGTATTTT. It yields the protein CASSLGRTNGLRNTDTQYF.

The chain couples TRBV28 to TRBJ1-2; 8 bases are shared with TRBD1. Trimming at V came to 8 bases and at J to 6 bases, leaving 8 bases not matched to a gene. CDR1 and CDR2 (germline): MDHEN, SYDVKM. The CDR3 contains 13 residues. CDR3 DNA: TGTGCCAGCGGATCTACAGGGGGACATGGCTACACCTTC. This sequence encodes CASGSTGGHGYTF.

In DNA form, the CDR3 reads TGTGCCAGCAGCGCCCTGGGACTAGCGGGAGGGGATGAGCAGTTCTTC. Translating it yields CASSALGLAGGDEQFF. The V gene is TRBV11-2, the J gene TRBJ2-1; TRBD2 matches at 16 bases. Trimming took 5 bases from V and 8 from J; bases not matched to a gene: 6. Germline V gene data show CDR1 as SGHAT and CDR2 as FQNNGV. The CDR3 has 16 residues.

The rearrangement joins TRBV18 to TRBJ1-2; 12 bases agree with TRBD1. Unmatched junction bases numbered 5, after V lost 5 bases and J lost 4 bases. The CDR3 has 15 amino acids. The germline CDR1 and CDR2 sequences are KGHSH and LQKENI. CDR3 in DNA: TGTGCCAGCTCATCGGGACAGGGGGCGGTCTATGGCTACACCTTC. It specifies CASSSGQGAVYGYTF.

This clone was seen once. Within the sample, other DNA sequences also encode this same CDR3. The J gene is TRBJ2-3, the V gene TRBV28, with a weak D call TRBD2 (5 bases). In germline, CDR1 is MDHEN, CDR2 SYDVKM. The ends were cut back, 5 bases at V and 0 bases at J, with 6 bases in the middle. The CDR3 is 13 residues long. The CDR3 region is CASSSGSTDTQYF. CDR3 bases: TGTGCCAGCAGTAGCGGAAGCACAGATACGCAGTATTTT.